This is a list of T cell receptor beta chains from one sample in a study of T cell changes during pregnancy in multiple sclerosis. Measured with immunoSEQ multiplex PCR; TCRdb has only the in-frame clones, and not every one. The sample has about 80,000 clones; around 92% are singletons. Here the sequenced sample was peripheral blood, taken before pregnancy. The receptors were sampled from a female donor with multiple sclerosis, enrolled in a pregnancy study. CDR3s leave out the opening cysteine and the closing phenylalanine or tryptophan.

v_gene: TRBV9; CDR3aa: ASSVDPTSGAHNEQF
v_gene: TRBV9; CDR3aa: ASSVSGELF
v_gene: TRBV4-3; CDR3aa: ASSQGVYGYT
v_gene: TRBV5-4; CDR3aa: ATQAVVVTDTQY
v_gene: TRBV2; CDR3aa: ASTGTSNTGELF
v_gene: TRBV30; CDR3aa: AWRKEYEQY
v_gene: TRBV7-8; CDR3aa: ASSPGQGDEKLF
v_gene: TRBV19; CDR3aa: ASSVYNEQF
v_gene: TRBV7-9; CDR3aa: ASSPVLSEEAF
v_gene: TRBV28; CDR3aa: ASSLGQGRTDTQY
v_gene: TRBV18; CDR3aa: ASSPFQEEGYT
v_gene: TRBV6-1; CDR3aa: ASSIQGNEAF
v_gene: TRBV27; CDR3aa: ASSQRGTLRPQY
v_gene: TRBV10-3; CDR3aa: AISGTASEKLF
v_gene: TRBV18; CDR3aa: ASSPRDSFQETQY
v_gene: TRBV7-9; CDR3aa: ASSLDIPGANVLT